This is a list of T cell receptor beta chains from one sample in a study of CD8+ T cells in alopecia areata. Libraries were prepared by immunoSEQ multiplex PCR; TCRdb keeps only in-frame clonotypes and omits some of them. This table has approximately 140,000 clones, 85% to 90% appearing once. Sequenced material: CD8+ T cells sorted from blood, taken at week 0. These receptors were obtained from a human donor with alopecia areata. CDR3s include the opening cysteine and the closing phenylalanine or tryptophan. A D gene is named only where the DNA matches it firmly. Size tells how often a clone was seen (once, few, many) or the class of an expanded clone, and some rows leave it out.

J gene: TRBJ1-5; D gene: -; clone size: -; V gene: TRBV6-1; CDR3 length: 19; CDR3 DNA: TGTGCCAGCAGTGAATGGGGACAAGGGTTGGGGTATAGCAATCAGCCCCAGCATTTT; CDR3 protein: CASSEWGQGLGYSNQPQHF
J gene: TRBJ2-6; D gene: -; clone size: -; V gene: TRBV21-1; CDR3 length: 18; CDR3 DNA: TGTGCCAGCAGCAAACCTGGGGGAGCGGGAGAAGGGGCCAACGTCCTGACTTTC; CDR3 protein: CASSKPGGAGEGANVLTF
J gene: TRBJ2-7; D gene: -; clone size: -; V gene: TRBV25-1; CDR3 length: 13; CDR3 DNA: TGTGCCAGCAGTGATTGGAGTATCCACGAGCAGTACTTC; CDR3 protein: CASSDWSIHEQYF
J gene: TRBJ2-7; D gene: -; clone size: -; V gene: TRBV6-1; CDR3 length: 13; CDR3 DNA: TGTGCCAGCAGACCTCAGGCGAACTACGAGCAGTACTTC; CDR3 protein: CASRPQANYEQYF
J gene: TRBJ2-3; D gene: -; clone size: -; V gene: TRBV4-1; CDR3 length: 13; CDR3 DNA: TGCGCCAGCGGCGGAGACCTTTTTGATACGCAGTATTTT; CDR3 protein: CASGGDLFDTQYF
J gene: TRBJ2-5; D gene: -; clone size: -; V gene: TRBV7-6; CDR3 length: 14; CDR3 DNA: TGTGCCAGCAGCTCGGGACCGTTAATCGAGACCCAGTACTTC; CDR3 protein: CASSSGPLIETQYF
J gene: TRBJ2-3; D gene: TRBD1; clone size: -; V gene: TRBV4-1; CDR3 length: 17; CDR3 DNA: TGCGCCAGCAGCCACCTGCGGGGACAGGGTATTAGGGATACGCAGTATTTT; CDR3 protein: CASSHLRGQGIRDTQYF
J gene: TRBJ2-7; D gene: TRBD2; clone size: -; V gene: TRBV10-2; CDR3 length: 15; CDR3 DNA: TGCGCCACCGAGGGGACTAGCGGGGACTCCTACGAGCAGTACTTC; CDR3 protein: CATEGTSGDSYEQYF
J gene: TRBJ2-2; D gene: -; clone size: once; V gene: TRBV29-1; CDR3 length: 13; CDR3 DNA: TGCAGCGTTCTCCGTGGGGGCACCGGGGAGCTGTTTTTT; CDR3 protein: CSVLRGGTGELFF
J gene: TRBJ1-1; D gene: TRBD1; clone size: -; V gene: TRBV7-9; CDR3 length: 17; CDR3 DNA: TGTGCCAGCAGCCCTCGATACGACAGGGAACGGAACACTGAAGCTTTCTTT; CDR3 protein: CASSPRYDRERNTEAFF
J gene: TRBJ1-1; D gene: -; clone size: -; V gene: TRBV5-1; CDR3 length: 14; CDR3 DNA: TGCGCCAGCAGCTTGGACAGAGTGAACACTGAAGCTTTCTTT; CDR3 protein: CASSLDRVNTEAFF
J gene: TRBJ2-3; D gene: TRBD2; clone size: few; V gene: TRBV4-2; CDR3 length: 16; CDR3 DNA: TGTGCCAGCAGCCAAGAAGCGGGGGACGTCACAGATACGCAGTATTTT; CDR3 protein: CASSQEAGDVTDTQYF
J gene: TRBJ1-2; D gene: -; clone size: -; V gene: TRBV29-1; CDR3 length: 13; CDR3 DNA: TGCAGCGTTGAGTTGCGCCAACCCTATGGCTACACCTTC; CDR3 protein: CSVELRQPYGYTF
J gene: TRBJ1-2; D gene: -; clone size: -; V gene: TRBV6-5; CDR3 length: 13; CDR3 DNA: TGTGCCAGCAGTCCCGGACAGAACTATGGCTACACCTTC; CDR3 protein: CASSPGQNYGYTF
J gene: TRBJ2-7; D gene: -; clone size: -; V gene: TRBV23-1; CDR3 length: 15; CDR3 DNA: TGCGCCAGCAGCCCCGGGGGACAGCCCTCCTACGAGCAGTACTTC; CDR3 protein: CASSPGGQPSYEQYF
J gene: TRBJ2-7; D gene: -; clone size: -; V gene: TRBV5-6; CDR3 length: 14; CDR3 DNA: TGTGCCAGCAGCTTGGCCACGGGGAACAACGAGCAGTACTTC; CDR3 protein: CASSLATGNNEQYF
J gene: TRBJ2-7; D gene: -; clone size: -; V gene: TRBV11-2; CDR3 length: 15; CDR3 DNA: TGTGCCAGCAGCTTAGCGCTCAGGCCCACCTACGAGCAGTACTTC; CDR3 protein: CASSLALRPTYEQYF
J gene: TRBJ2-2; D gene: TRBD2; clone size: -; V gene: TRBV27; CDR3 length: 17; CDR3 DNA: TGTGCCAGCAGTTTAAATCCCCTCGGGACTACCGTAGGGGAGCTGTTTTTT; CDR3 protein: CASSLNPLGTTVGELFF
J gene: TRBJ2-1; D gene: -; clone size: -; V gene: TRBV9; CDR3 length: 13; CDR3 DNA: TGTGCCAGCAGCGGGGGACTTCTCAATGAGCAGTTCTTC; CDR3 protein: CASSGGLLNEQFF
J gene: TRBJ2-7; D gene: -; clone size: -; V gene: TRBV7-9; CDR3 length: 15; CDR3 DNA: TGTGCCAGCAGCCCCCGGGACACCGTACTCTACGAGCAGTACTTC; CDR3 protein: CASSPRDTVLYEQYF
J gene: TRBJ2-1; D gene: TRBD2; clone size: -; V gene: TRBV7-9; CDR3 length: 17; CDR3 DNA: TGTGCCAGCAGCCCCCTCTTCGGTAGCGGGAGGGGCGATGAGCAGTTCTTC; CDR3 protein: CASSPLFGSGRGDEQFF
J gene: TRBJ2-3; D gene: -; clone size: few; V gene: TRBV29-1; CDR3 length: 15; CDR3 DNA: TGCAGCGTTGACGTTTTGGCGCTAGCTACGGATACGCAGTATTTT; CDR3 protein: CSVDVLALATDTQYF
J gene: TRBJ2-7; D gene: -; clone size: few; V gene: TRBV5-6; CDR3 length: 14; CDR3 DNA: TGTGCCAGCAGCTCGGCTCTAATCGACTACGAGCAGTACTTC; CDR3 protein: CASSSALIDYEQYF
J gene: TRBJ2-3; D gene: -; clone size: -; V gene: TRBV7-9; CDR3 length: 13; CDR3 DNA: TGTGCCAGCAGCTTAGAGAGCACAGATACGCAGTATTTT; CDR3 protein: CASSLESTDTQYF
J gene: TRBJ2-2; D gene: TRBD1; clone size: -; V gene: TRBV9; CDR3 length: 16; CDR3 DNA: TGTGCCAGCAGCCTGGTGACAGGGTCTACGGCCGGGGAGCTGTTTTTT; CDR3 protein: CASSLVTGSTAGELFF
J gene: TRBJ1-2; D gene: -; clone size: -; V gene: TRBV27; CDR3 length: 12; CDR3 DNA: TGTGCCAGCAGTTTGGCAGGGCGGGACTACACCTTC; CDR3 protein: CASSLAGRDYTF
J gene: TRBJ1-2; D gene: -; clone size: once; V gene: TRBV7-6; CDR3 length: 11; CDR3 DNA: TGTGCCAGCAGCTTTGGGGTTGGCTACACCTTC; CDR3 protein: CASSFGVGYTF
J gene: TRBJ2-1; D gene: TRBD1; clone size: -; V gene: TRBV7-6; CDR3 length: 17; CDR3 DNA: TGTGCCAGCAGCTTATCCGAACAGGGGATCTCCTACAATGAGCAGTTCTTC; CDR3 protein: CASSLSEQGISYNEQFF
J gene: TRBJ2-2; D gene: -; clone size: -; V gene: TRBV7-2; CDR3 length: 12; CDR3 DNA: TGTGCCAGCAGCTTAGCCTCCGGGGAGCTGTTTTTT; CDR3 protein: CASSLASGELFF
J gene: TRBJ2-1; D gene: TRBD2; clone size: -; V gene: TRBV7-9; CDR3 length: 17; CDR3 DNA: TGTGCCAGCAGCTTAGATAGCGGGGGGGTCGTCTACAATGAGCAGTTCTTC; CDR3 protein: CASSLDSGGVVYNEQFF
J gene: TRBJ2-7; D gene: -; clone size: -; V gene: TRBV5-1; CDR3 length: 15; CDR3 DNA: TGCGCCAGCAGCTTGGGCAGCGGGCTCCCTGGCGAGCAGTACTTC; CDR3 protein: CASSLGSGLPGEQYF
J gene: TRBJ2-1; D gene: TRBD2; clone size: -; V gene: TRBV7-9; CDR3 length: 16; CDR3 DNA: TGTGCCAGCAGCCCAGCGGCGGGAGCTTCCTACAATGAGCAGTTCTTC; CDR3 protein: CASSPAAGASYNEQFF
J gene: TRBJ2-7; D gene: -; clone size: -; V gene: TRBV27; CDR3 length: 15; CDR3 DNA: TGTGCCAGCAGTTACCAGGGTGCGGGCTCCTACGAGCAGTACTTC; CDR3 protein: CASSYQGAGSYEQYF
J gene: TRBJ2-5; D gene: TRBD1; clone size: -; V gene: TRBV29-1; CDR3 length: 15; CDR3 DNA: TGCAGCGTTGGCCAGACAGACAGGGTGGTAGAGACCCAGTACTTC; CDR3 protein: CSVGQTDRVVETQYF
J gene: TRBJ1-4; D gene: -; clone size: -; V gene: TRBV13; CDR3 length: 14; CDR3 DNA: TGTGCCAGCAGCTCTTACGATCGGCGTGAAAAACTGTTTTTT; CDR3 protein: CASSSYDRREKLFF
J gene: TRBJ2-7; D gene: TRBD2; clone size: -; V gene: TRBV20-1; CDR3 length: 11; CDR3 DNA: TGCAGTGCTCTGGGAGGGAGCGAGCAGTACTTC; CDR3 protein: CSALGGSEQYF
J gene: TRBJ2-3; D gene: -; clone size: -; V gene: TRBV30; CDR3 length: 17; CDR3 DNA: TGTGCCTGGAGTGTATTGTGGTCGGTTAGCGGCACAGATACGCAGTATTTT; CDR3 protein: CAWSVLWSVSGTDTQYF
J gene: TRBJ1-6; D gene: -; clone size: -; V gene: TRBV11-1; CDR3 length: 16; CDR3 DNA: TGTGCCAGCACCCGGAGGCGGGGCGCCGCTGATTCACCCCTCCACTTT; CDR3 protein: CASTRRRGAADSPLHF
J gene: TRBJ1-5; D gene: -; clone size: -; V gene: TRBV7-6; CDR3 length: 14; CDR3 DNA: TGTGCCAGCAGCTTAGGAGGGTCCCTACAGCCCCAGCATTTT; CDR3 protein: CASSLGGSLQPQHF
J gene: TRBJ2-1; D gene: -; clone size: -; V gene: TRBV7-8; CDR3 length: 10; CDR3 DNA: TGTGCCAGCAGCTTGAGGGAGCAGTTCTTC; CDR3 protein: CASSLREQFF